The text below deals with one T cell receptor (beta chain). This sample was taken from a study of control samples from healthy donors and cancer patients. Libraries were prepared by immunoSEQ multiplex PCR; TCRdb keeps only in-frame clonotypes and omits some of them. The data hold 65,000 to 90,000 clones, with 94% observed a single time. CDR1 and CDR2 from the germline V gene are SGHTA and FQGTGA. V was cut by 5 bases and J by 8 bases, with 18 bases left in between. The CDR3 totals 14 residues. This TCR came from a woman in her twenties or thirties in good health. V usage is TRBV7-3 and J usage is TRBJ1-2, with D possibly matching TRBD1 (6 bases). The material sequenced was blood. The CDR3 spells CASSPQGQAGGYTF. In DNA form, the CDR3 reads TGTGCCAGCAGCCCTCAGGGGCAGGCGGGCGGCTACACCTTC.